This T cell receptor (beta chain) originates from a study of shared clonotypes between healthy human individuals (dated by TCRdb to 2020 to 2021). General notes on the study: A few men and two women, aged 18 to 49 years, made up the cohort. Between about 0.85 and 10 billion PBMCs per donor were obtained by leukapheresis. For each donor, three plates each were used for CD4 naive and CD4 memory, two plates were used for CD8 naive, and one plate was used for CD8 memory. To increase sequencing depth and limit assay-specific biases, different laboratories used diverse techniques to prepare libraries and sequence TCR repertoires. To estimate repertoire size and how much clonotypes are shared between individuals, the study performed deep sequencing of blood TCR repertoires from roughly five healthy adults. Broader findings and caveats from the paper: Only blood was sampled, and tissue TCR repertoires likely differ from those in blood. Estimated clonotype richness was generally larger for naive than for memory subsets. Because the study included a small number of donors, the genetic and exposure-history diversity represented was limited. Even with the large sequencing depth, rarefaction of the sorted-subset datasets indicated that sequencing was incomplete. Approximately 4.8% of naive CD4, around 4% of naive CD8, roughly 2.4% of memory CD4, and more than 0.35% of memory CD8 clonotypes were shared across several donors. Compared with non-shared clonotypes, the clonotypes found in all four sorted-subset donors had higher generation probabilities. Pairwise subsampling led to the expectation that sequencing depth would affect the degree of clonotype sharing among donors.

Using the deep immunoSEQ assay, TCR CDR3 regions were amplified from genomic DNA by multiplex PCR. For each cell subset, the extracted genomic DNA was distributed evenly across all wells of several immunoSEQ 96-well plates, and each plate served as one replicate. For sorted subsets, each replicate PCR was loaded with 200 ng genomic DNA, equivalent to 25,000 to 30,000 T cell genomes. The purified libraries were quantified using a Qubit 3.0 fluorometer, sized with a Bioanalyzer 2100, and then quantified again using the KAPA Library Quantification kit. A separate single-read 150-cycle Illumina NextSeq 550 flow cell was used to sequence each immunoSEQ 96-well plate. The authors' pipeline ran thus. Because the immunoSEQ output included only junctional sequences and no quality scores, the filtering could not be the same as the filtering used for full-length reads. Sequences were annotated with PyIR, a Python wrapper for IgBLAST v1.9, using IMGT germline references to assign V/J genes and CDR3. Any read was removed if the V/J assignment was weak (E-value above 1e-6), the CDR3 was missing, or the read contained stop codons, out-of-frame junctions, or ambiguous translated residues. V3J clonotypes were defined as sequences sharing the same inferred V gene, J gene, and CDR3 amino acid sequence. Percentage overlap between repertoires was computed as shared unique clonotypes divided by the size of the smaller repertoire. RTK rarefaction, the Chao1 estimator, and Recon v2.1 estimates of unobserved clonotypes were used to assess repertoire richness. Generation probabilities for all TCRbeta clonotypes obtained by the gDNA method from a few donors were computed using OLGA. TCRdb limited this immuneACCESS table to in-frame rearrangements with V and J called. A share of clones is missing; checked studies link under half to unresolved V genes, and the rest is unexplained. The V and J calls and clone size are taken from that table; D and trimming were inferred from the DNA. The sample table shows 2,500,000 or so clones, and around 93% are seen once. The biggest ten clones account for approximately 0.39% of the sample.

Regarding this clone: No antigen is known for it. The input lacks base qualities; no much larger clone sits a single base away.

The CDR3 covers 16 residues, taking in both the cysteine and the phenylalanine. Left in the record is the CDR3 DNA by itself, 48 bases read in frame from the first base. In the germline V gene, CDR1 corresponds to SGHRS and CDR2 to YFSETQ. The junction shows trimming of 4 bases on V and 4 bases on J, and the gene matches do not reach 9 bases of it. Donors were healthy HIV-negative adults with no recently reported acute infections or vaccinations. Only Caucasian adults living in Nashville, Tennessee, USA were represented among the donors. Magnetic negative selection was used to enrich CD4+ T cells, after which naive cells were positively selected on CD45RA and the negative fraction became the memory subset. After blood collection by leukapheresis, PBMCs were isolated using Ficoll-Histopaque density gradient centrifugation and then cryopreserved in the vapor phase of liquid nitrogen. Purity and quantity of every magnetically sorted T cell population were checked by analytical flow cytometry. From each sorted fraction, genomic DNA was isolated and quantified by UV absorbance on a Nanodrop 2000c.

Recombination joined TRBV5-1 with TRBJ1-5; TRBD1 aligns with 9 central bases. Input material: naive CD4+ T cells from PBMCs. The cell subset or site label corresponds to: CD45RA+ positively selected. The TCR comes from a man between 18 and 29 years old in good health. Some clones in this sample may be carry-over from other donors' samples. In nucleotide form, the sequence is TGCGCCAGCAGCCCCCCGGACAGGGGTCCTAATCAGCCCCAGCATTTT. This is translated as CASSPPDRGPNQPQHF.